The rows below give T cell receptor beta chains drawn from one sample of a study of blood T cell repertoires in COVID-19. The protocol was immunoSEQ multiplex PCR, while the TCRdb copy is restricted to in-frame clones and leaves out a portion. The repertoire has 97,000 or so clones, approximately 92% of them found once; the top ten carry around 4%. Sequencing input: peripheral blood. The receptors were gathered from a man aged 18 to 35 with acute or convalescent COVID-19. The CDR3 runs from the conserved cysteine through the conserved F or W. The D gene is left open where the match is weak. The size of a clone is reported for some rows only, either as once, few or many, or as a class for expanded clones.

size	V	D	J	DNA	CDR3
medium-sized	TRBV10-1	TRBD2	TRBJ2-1	TGCGCCAGCAGTGGACTAGCGGTCAATGAGCAGTTCTTC	CASSGLAVNEQFF
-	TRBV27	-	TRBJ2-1	TGTGCCAGCATCGAATCCCGGAGCTCCTACAATGAGCAGTTCTTC	CASIESRSSYNEQFF
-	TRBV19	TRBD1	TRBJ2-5	TGTGCCAGTAGTCCTAAGGGGGCAGGAGAGACCCAGTACTTC	CASSPKGAGETQYF
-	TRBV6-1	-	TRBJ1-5	TGTGCCAGCAGTGAACTTTATAGCAATCAGCCCCAGCATTTT	CASSELYSNQPQHF
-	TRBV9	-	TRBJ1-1	TGTGCCAGCAGACTAAAGTTAAGATATGAAGCTTTCTTT	CASRLKLRYEAFF
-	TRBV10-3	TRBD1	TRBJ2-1	TGTGCCATCAGTGAGTCGACAGGGGGGACATACAATGAGCAGTTCTTC	CAISESTGGTYNEQFF
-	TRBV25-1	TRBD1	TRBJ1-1	TGTGCCAGCAGTGAATACCTACAGGGGAATGAAGCTTTCTTT	CASSEYLQGNEAFF
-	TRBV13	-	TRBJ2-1	TGTGCCAGCAGCGAGCTAGGGGAAAATGAGCAGTTCTTC	CASSELGENEQFF
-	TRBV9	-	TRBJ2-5	TGTGCCAGCAGCGTCAGGGGACAAGAGACCCAGTACTTC	CASSVRGQETQYF
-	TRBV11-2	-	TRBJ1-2	TGTGCCAGCAGGGACGGGGGAAACTATGGCTACACCTTC	CASRDGGNYGYTF
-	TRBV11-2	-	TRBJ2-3	TGTGCCAGCAGCTGGCAGGAGAGGGGGGATACGCAGTATTTT	CASSWQERGDTQYF
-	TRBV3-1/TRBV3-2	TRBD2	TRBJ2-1	TGTGCCAGCAGCCAACTAGCGGGGGGGCTGAATGAGCAGTTCTTC	CASSQLAGGLNEQFF
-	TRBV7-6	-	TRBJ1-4	TGTGCCAGCAGCCCAACCATACAGGCAACTAATGAAAAACTGTTTTTT	CASSPTIQATNEKLFF
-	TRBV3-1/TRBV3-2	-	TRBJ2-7	TGTGCCAGCAGCCCCTTTTTGAGGGACGAGCAGTACTTC	CASSPFLRDEQYF
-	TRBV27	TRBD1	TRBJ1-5	TGTGCCAGCAGAGCCGGGACAGGGCACCAGCCCCAGCATTTT	CASRAGTGHQPQHF
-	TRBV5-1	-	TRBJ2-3	TGCGCCAGCAGCTTGGGGTGGCAGGGGATTACAGATACGCAGTATTTT	CASSLGWQGITDTQYF
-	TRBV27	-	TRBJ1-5	TGTGCCAGCAGTTTCTCGGGGGGGAACCAGCCCCAGCATTTT	CASSFSGGNQPQHF